Presented here are 4 T cell receptor beta chains from one specimen sequenced in a study of cytomegalovirus exposure and HLA in healthy donors. 60 Vbeta and 13 Jbeta primers were used in PCR. The table came from immunoSEQ multiplex PCR; TCRdb's copy has only in-frame clones and leaves some out. This repertoire shows 55,000 to 70,000 clones, roughly 68% found once; its top ten account for 3% to 3.5%. The sample was PBMCs. The receptors stem from a woman between 50 and 59 years old in good health and CMV-seronegative.

J is TRBJ1-3 and V is TRBV10-2; D unresolved. V was pared by 5 bases and J by 0 bases, with 8 bases between. CDR1 and CDR2 from the germline V gene are WSHSY and SAAADI. The CDR3 contains 14 residues. In DNA, the CDR3 is TGCGCCAGCAGTTCCGGGTCCTCTGGAAACACCATATATTTT. Translating it yields CASSSGSSGNTIYF.

This CDR3 reads CASSLSRAETQYF. The CDR3 bases are TGTGCCAGCAGTTTGTCCAGGGCCGAGACCCAGTACTTC. The chain joins TRBV28 to TRBJ2-5, with TRBD1 as a possible D gene (5 bases). V dropped 3 bases and J dropped 5 bases, with 10 bases sitting between them. The CDR3 length is 13 residues. Germline CDR1 reads MDHEN; CDR2 reads SYDVKM.

This clone was detected only a few times. This chain connects TRBV25-1 to TRBJ2-7, with 8 positions matching TRBD1. This CDR3 contains 16 residues. CDR1 and CDR2 from the germline V gene are MGHDK and SYGVNS. The V gene end was trimmed by 5 bases and the J gene end by 2 bases; junction bases not matched to a gene: 11. The CDR3 is CASSRTGRRITYEQYF. The CDR3 DNA reads TGTGCCAGCAGTCGGACAGGGAGACGCATAACCTACGAGCAGTACTTC.

The rearrangement joins TRBV5-4 to TRBJ1-1; TRBD1 agrees at 9 bases. The germline V gene encodes CDR1 SGHNT and CDR2 YYREEE (reference sequence). V dropped 3 bases and J dropped 3; count of bases not matched to a gene: 6. This CDR3 has 15 residues. The CDR3 loop reads CASSYPTGGDTEAFF. CDR3 bases: TGTGCCAGCAGCTATCCGACAGGGGGTGACACTGAAGCTTTCTTT.